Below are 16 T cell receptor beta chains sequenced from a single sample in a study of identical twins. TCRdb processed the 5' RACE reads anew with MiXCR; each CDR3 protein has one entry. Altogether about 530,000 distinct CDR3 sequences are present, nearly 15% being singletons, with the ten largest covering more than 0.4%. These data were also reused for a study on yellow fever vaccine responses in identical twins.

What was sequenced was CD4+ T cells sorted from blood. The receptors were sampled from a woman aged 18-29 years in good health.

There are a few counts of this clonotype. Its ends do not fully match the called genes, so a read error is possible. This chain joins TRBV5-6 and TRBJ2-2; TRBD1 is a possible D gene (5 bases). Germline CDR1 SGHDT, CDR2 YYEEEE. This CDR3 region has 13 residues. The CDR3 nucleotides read TGTGCCAGCACCTTGAAGGGGACCGGGGAGCTGTTTTTT. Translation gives CASTLKGTGELFF.

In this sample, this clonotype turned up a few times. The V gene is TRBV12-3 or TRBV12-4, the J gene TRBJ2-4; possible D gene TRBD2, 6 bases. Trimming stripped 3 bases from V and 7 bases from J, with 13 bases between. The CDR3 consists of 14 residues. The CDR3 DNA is TGTGCCAGCAGTTTGGGACTTCGGGGGAACATTCAGTACTTC. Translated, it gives CASSLGLRGNIQYF.

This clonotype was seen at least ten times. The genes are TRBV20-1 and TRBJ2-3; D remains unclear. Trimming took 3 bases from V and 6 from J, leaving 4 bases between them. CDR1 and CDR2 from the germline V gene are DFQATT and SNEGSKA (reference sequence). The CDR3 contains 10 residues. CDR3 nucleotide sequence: TGCAGTGCTAGGGAGGATACGCAGTATTTT. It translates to CSAREDTQYF.

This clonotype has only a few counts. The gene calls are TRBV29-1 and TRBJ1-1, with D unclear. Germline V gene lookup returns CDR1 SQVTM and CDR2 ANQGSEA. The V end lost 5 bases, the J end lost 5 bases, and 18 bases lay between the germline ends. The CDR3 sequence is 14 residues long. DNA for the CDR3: TGCAGCGTTCCTAAGCGAGGGTTGGGGACTGAAGCTTTCTTT. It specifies CSVPKRGLGTEAFF. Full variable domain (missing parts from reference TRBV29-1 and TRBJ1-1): SAVISQKPSRDICQRGTSLTIQCQVDSQVTMMFWYRQQPGQSLTLIATANQGSEATYESGFVIDKFPISRPNLTFSTLTVSNMSPEDSSIYLCSVPKRGLGTEAFFGQGTRLTVV.

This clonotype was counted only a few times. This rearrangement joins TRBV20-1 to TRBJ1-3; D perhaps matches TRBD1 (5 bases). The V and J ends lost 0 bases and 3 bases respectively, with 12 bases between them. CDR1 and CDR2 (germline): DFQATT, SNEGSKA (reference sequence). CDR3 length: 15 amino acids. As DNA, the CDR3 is TGCAGTGCTAGAGATAGGGGCCTTAGTGGAAACACCATATATTTT. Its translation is CSARDRGLSGNTIYF.

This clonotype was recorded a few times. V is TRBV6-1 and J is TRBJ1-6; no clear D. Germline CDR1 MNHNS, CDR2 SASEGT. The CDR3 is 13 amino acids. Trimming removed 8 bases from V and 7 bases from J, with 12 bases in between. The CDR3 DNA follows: TGTGCCAGCCAGAGCGGGGTAAATTCACCCCTCCACTTT. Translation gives CASQSGVNSPLHF.

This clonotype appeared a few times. CDR3 sequence: CASSSAGLLSNQPQHF. The CDR3 DNA reads as TGTGCCAGCAGCTCCGCGGGACTGTTGAGCAATCAGCCCCAGCATTTT. The V and J genes are TRBV7-8 and TRBJ1-5; D might be TRBD1 (5 bases). CDR1 and CDR2 from the germline V gene are SGHVS and FQNEAQ. Trimming left V 4 bases short and J 1 base short, with 14 bases between. The CDR3 contains 16 residues.

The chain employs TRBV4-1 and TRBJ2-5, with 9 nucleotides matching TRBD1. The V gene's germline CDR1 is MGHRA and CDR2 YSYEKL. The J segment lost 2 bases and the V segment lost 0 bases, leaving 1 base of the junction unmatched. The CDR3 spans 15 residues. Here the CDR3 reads CASSQEDRGQETQYF. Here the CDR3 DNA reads TGCGCCAGCAGCCAAGAGGACAGGGGTCAAGAGACCCAGTACTTC.

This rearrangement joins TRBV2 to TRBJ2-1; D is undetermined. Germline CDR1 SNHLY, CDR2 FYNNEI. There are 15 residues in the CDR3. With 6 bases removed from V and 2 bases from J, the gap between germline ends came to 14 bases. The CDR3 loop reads CASSSNGAPYNEQFF. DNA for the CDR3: TGTGCCAGCAGCTCTAACGGAGCCCCCTACAATGAGCAGTTCTTC.

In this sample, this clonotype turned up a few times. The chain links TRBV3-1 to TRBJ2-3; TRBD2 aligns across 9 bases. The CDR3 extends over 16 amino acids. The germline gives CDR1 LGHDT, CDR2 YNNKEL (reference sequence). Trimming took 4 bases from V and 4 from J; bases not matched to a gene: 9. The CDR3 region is CASSLPSGGKADTQYF. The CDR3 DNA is TGTGCCAGCAGCCTCCCCAGCGGGGGGAAGGCAGATACGCAGTATTTT.

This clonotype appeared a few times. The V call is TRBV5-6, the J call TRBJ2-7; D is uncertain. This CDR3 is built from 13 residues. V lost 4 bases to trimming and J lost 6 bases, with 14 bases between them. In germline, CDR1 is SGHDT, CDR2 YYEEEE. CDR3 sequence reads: CASSRINLFEQYV. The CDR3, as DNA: TGTGCCAGCAGCCGAATAAATCTCTTCGAGCAGTACGTC.

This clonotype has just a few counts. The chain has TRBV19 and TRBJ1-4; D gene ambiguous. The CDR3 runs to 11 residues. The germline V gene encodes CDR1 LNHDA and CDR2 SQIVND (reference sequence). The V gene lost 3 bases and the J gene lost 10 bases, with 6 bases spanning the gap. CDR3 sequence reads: CASSMGGKLFF. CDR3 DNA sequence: TGTGCCAGTAGTATGGGCGGAAAACTGTTTTTT.

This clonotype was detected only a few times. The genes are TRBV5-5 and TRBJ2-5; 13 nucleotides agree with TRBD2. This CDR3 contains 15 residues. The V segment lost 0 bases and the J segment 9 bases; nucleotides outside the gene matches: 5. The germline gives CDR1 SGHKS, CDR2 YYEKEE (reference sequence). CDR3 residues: CASSLGTSGRRAQYF. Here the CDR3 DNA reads TGTGCCAGCAGCTTGGGGACTAGCGGGAGACGGGCCCAGTACTTC. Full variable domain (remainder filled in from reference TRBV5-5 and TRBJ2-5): DAGVTQSPTHLIKTRGQQVTLRCSPISGHKSVSWYQQVLGQGPQFIFQYYEKEERGRGNFPDRFSARQFPNYSSELNVNALLLGDSALYLCASSLGTSGRRAQYFGPGTRLLVL.

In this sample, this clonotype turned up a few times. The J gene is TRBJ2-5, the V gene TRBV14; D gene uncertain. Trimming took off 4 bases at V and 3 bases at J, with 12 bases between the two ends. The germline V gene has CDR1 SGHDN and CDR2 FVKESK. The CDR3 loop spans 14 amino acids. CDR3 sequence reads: CASSRLALEETQYF. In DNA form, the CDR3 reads TGTGCCAGCAGCCGTCTGGCATTGGAAGAGACCCAGTACTTC.

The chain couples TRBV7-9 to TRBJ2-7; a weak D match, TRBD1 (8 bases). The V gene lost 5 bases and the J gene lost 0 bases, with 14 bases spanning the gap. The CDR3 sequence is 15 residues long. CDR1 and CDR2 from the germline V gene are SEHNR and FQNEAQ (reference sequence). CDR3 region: CASSKDREGSYEQYF. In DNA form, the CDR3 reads TGTGCCAGCAGCAAGGACAGGGAGGGCTCCTACGAGCAGTACTTC.

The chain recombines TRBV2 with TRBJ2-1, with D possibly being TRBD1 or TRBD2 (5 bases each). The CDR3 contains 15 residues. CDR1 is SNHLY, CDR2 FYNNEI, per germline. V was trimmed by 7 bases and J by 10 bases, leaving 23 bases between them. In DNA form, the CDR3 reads TGTGCCAGCACTCCGGGACCGACGAGCCTCACAGAGCAGTTCTTC. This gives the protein CASTPGPTSLTEQFF.